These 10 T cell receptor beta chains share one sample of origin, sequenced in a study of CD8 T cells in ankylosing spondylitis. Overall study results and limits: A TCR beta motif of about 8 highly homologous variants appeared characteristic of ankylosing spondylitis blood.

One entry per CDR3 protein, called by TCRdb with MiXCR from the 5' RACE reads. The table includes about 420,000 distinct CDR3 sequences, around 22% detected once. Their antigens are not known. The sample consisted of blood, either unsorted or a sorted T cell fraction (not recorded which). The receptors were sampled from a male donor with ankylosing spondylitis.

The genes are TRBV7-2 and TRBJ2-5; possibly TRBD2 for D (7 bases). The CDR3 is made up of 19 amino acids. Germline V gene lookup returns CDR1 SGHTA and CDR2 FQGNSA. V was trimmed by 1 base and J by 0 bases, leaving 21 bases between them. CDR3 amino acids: CASSLGLGAWGGNQETQYF. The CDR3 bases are TGTGCCAGCAGCTTAGGGCTGGGGGCCTGGGGAGGGAACCAAGAGACCCAGTACTTC.

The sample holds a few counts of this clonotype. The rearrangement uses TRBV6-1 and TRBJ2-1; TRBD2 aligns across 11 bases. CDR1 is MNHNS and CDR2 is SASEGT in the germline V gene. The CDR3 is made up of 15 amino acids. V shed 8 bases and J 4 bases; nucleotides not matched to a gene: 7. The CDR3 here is CASYRTSGSYNEQFF. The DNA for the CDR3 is TGTGCCAGCTATAGAACTAGCGGGAGTTACAATGAGCAGTTCTTC.

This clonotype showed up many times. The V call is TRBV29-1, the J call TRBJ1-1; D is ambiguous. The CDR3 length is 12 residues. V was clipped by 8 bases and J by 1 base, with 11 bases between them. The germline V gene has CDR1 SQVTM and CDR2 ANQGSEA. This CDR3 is CSSSEGNTEAFF. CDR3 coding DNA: TGCAGCTCGTCAGAGGGGAACACTGAAGCTTTCTTT.

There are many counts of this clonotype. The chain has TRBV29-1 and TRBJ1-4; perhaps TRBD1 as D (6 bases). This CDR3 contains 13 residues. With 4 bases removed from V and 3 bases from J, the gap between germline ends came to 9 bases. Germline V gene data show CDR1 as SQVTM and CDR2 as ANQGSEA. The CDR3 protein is CSVGGGANEKLFF. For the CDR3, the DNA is TGCAGCGTTGGAGGGGGGGCTAATGAAAAACTGTTTTTT.

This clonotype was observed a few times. CDR3 loop: CASSPQTSGIYNEQFF. The DNA for the CDR3 is TGTGCCAGCTCACCCCAAACTAGCGGGATCTACAATGAGCAGTTCTTC. J is TRBJ2-1 and V is TRBV18; 10 nucleotides agree with TRBD2. CDR1 and CDR2 (germline): KGHSH, LQKENI. The length of the CDR3 is 16 residues. V dropped 3 bases and J dropped 3; count of bases not matched to a gene: 5.

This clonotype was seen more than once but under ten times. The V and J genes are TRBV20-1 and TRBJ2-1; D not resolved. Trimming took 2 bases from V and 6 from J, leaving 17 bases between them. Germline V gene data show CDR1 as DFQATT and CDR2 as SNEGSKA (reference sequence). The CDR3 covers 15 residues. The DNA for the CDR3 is TGCAGTGCTAGAAGGATGCTGGGCTTGGCCAATGAGCAGTTCTTC. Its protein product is CSARRMLGLANEQFF.

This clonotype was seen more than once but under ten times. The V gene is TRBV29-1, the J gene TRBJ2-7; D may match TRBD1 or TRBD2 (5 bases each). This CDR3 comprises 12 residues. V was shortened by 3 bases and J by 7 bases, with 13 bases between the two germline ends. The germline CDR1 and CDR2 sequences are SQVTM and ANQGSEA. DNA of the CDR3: TGCAGCGTTGAGGGACCCGATGAGGAGCAGTACTTC. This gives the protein CSVEGPDEEQYF.

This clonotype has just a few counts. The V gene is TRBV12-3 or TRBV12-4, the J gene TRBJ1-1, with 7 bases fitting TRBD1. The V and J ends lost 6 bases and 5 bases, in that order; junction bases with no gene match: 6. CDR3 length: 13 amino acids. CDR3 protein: CASSAGRGTEAFF. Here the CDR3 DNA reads TGTGCCAGCAGCGCTGGCAGGGGGACTGAAGCTTTCTTT.

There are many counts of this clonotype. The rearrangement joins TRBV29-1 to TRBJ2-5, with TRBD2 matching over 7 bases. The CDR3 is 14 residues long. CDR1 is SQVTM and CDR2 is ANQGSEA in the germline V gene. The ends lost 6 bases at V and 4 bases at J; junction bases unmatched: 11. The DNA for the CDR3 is TGCAGCGTGCTGCGACTAGCCGTGGGAGAGACCCAGTACTTC. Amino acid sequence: CSVLRLAVGETQYF.

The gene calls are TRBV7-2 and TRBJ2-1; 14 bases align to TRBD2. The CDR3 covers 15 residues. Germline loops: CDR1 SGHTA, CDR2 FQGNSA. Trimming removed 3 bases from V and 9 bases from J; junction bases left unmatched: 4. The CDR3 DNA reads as TGTGCCAGCAGCTTGGGACTAGCGGGAGAAAGTGAGCAGTTCTTC. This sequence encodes CASSLGLAGESEQFF.